These 14 T cell receptor beta chains came from one sample sequenced in a study of T cells in Graves' hyperthyroidism and ophthalmopathy. Template material for amplifying TCR beta CDR3 regions consisted of RNA transcripts. First-round RT-PCR with HTBI primers amplified the TCR CDR3 region. TCRdb called the multiplex PCR reads again in MiXCR, with one record for every CDR3 protein. The repertoire holds about 290,000 distinct CDR3 sequences, with roughly 15% as singletons. The sample comprised blood. These receptors all stem from a woman aged 25 to 39 with Graves' hyperthyroidism that later progressed to Graves' ophthalmopathy.

In its sample, this clonotype was seen many times. The chain uses TRBV14 and TRBJ2-7, with 7 bases lining up with TRBD1. CDR1 SGHDN and CDR2 FVKESK come from the germline V gene. V was pared by 1 base and J by 3 bases, with 3 bases of the junction left unmatched. The CDR3 runs 14 residues. The chain's CDR3 is CASSQGDRFYEQYF. Written as DNA, the CDR3 is TGTGCCAGCAGCCAAGGGGACAGATTCTACGAGCAGTACTTC.

This clonotype was detected ten times or more. This chain connects TRBV27 to TRBJ1-5; 7 bases are a match to TRBD1. V was pared by 4 bases and J by 6 bases, with 9 bases of the junction left unmatched. This CDR3 contains 15 residues. From germline, CDR1 is MNHEY and CDR2 SMNVEV (reference sequence). The CDR3 DNA reads as TGTGCCAGCAGTTACCAAGGGGGCGGAGTTCAGCCCCAGCATTTT. Translation: CASSYQGGGVQPQHF.

J is TRBJ2-5 and V is TRBV4-1; D gene unclear. The germline V gene encodes CDR1 MGHRA and CDR2 YSYEKL. This CDR3 has 14 residues. V lost 4 bases and J lost 0, with 9 bases in between. The CDR3 spells CASSPATYQETQYF. The CDR3 DNA is TGCGCCAGCAGCCCCGCTACGTACCAAGAGACCCAGTACTTC.

This clonotype was seen ten or more times. The chain joins TRBV7-9 to TRBJ1-5, with D perhaps matching TRBD1 (6 bases). Germline V gene data show CDR1 as SEHNR and CDR2 as FQNEAQ (reference sequence). Trimming pared 5 bases from V and 7 bases from J, leaving 21 bases between. This CDR3 spans 16 amino acids. DNA of the CDR3: TGTGCCAGCAGCCCAGCGACTCCGGGGGCGGCCCAGCCCCAGCATTTT. It specifies CASSPATPGAAQPQHF. Complete variable domain (other parts from reference TRBV7-9 and TRBJ1-5): DTGVSQNPRHKITKRGQNVTFRCDPISEHNRLYWYRQTLGQGPEFLTYFQNEAQLEKSRLLSDRFSAERPKGSFSTLEIQRTEQGDSAMYLCASSPATPGAAQPQHFGDGTRLSIL.

This clonotype showed up many times. The V call is TRBV9, the J call TRBJ2-7; 7 bases align to TRBD2. V shed 3 bases, J shed 3 bases, and the junction held 6 bases outside the gene matches. Germline values: CDR1 SGDLS, CDR2 YYNGEE. The CDR3 loop spans 14 amino acids. This CDR3 reads CASSGVPGGYEQYF. In DNA form, the CDR3 reads TGTGCCAGCAGCGGGGTGCCGGGGGGCTACGAGCAGTACTTC.

Ten or more counts support this clonotype. This chain joins TRBV13 and TRBJ2-7; D may be TRBD2 (5 bases). Per germline, CDR1 PRHDT and CDR2 FYEKMQ (reference sequence). Trimming cost V 5 bases and J 4 bases, with 12 bases left between them. There are 13 residues in the CDR3. The CDR3: CASSPGRGYEQYF. The DNA of the CDR3 is TGTGCCAGCAGCCCGGGGAGAGGGTACGAGCAGTACTTC.

This clonotype appeared many times. The rearrangement uses TRBV7-9 and TRBJ2-3; D gene uncertain. Germline V gene sequence: CDR1 SEHNR, CDR2 FQNEAQ (reference sequence). Trimming took 2 bases from V and 4 from J, leaving 16 bases between them. The CDR3 runs to 16 residues. CDR3 region: CASSLIPTEAPDTQYF. The CDR3 nucleotides are TGTGCCAGCAGCTTAATCCCTACAGAGGCCCCAGATACGCAGTATTTT.

This clonotype has ten or more counts. This chain uses TRBV28 with TRBJ2-7; 15 bases map to TRBD2. The CDR3 extends over 15 amino acids. The junction had 4 bases not matched to a gene; V was cut back by 6 bases and J by 4 bases. Germline lookup yields CDR1 MDHEN and CDR2 SYDVKM. CDR3 sequence reads: CASSPGLAGGYEQYF. The CDR3 DNA is TGTGCCAGCAGCCCGGGACTAGCGGGAGGTTACGAGCAGTACTTC. The full variable domain, rest sourced from reference TRBV28 and TRBJ2-7, is DVKVTQSSRYLVKRTGEKVFLECVQDMDHENMFWYRQDPGLGLRLIYFSYDVKMKEKGDIPEGYSVSREKKERFSLILESASTNQTSMYLCASSPGLAGGYEQYFGPGTRLTVT.

This clonotype appeared many times. The chain links TRBV29-1 to TRBJ1-1, with 8 bases lining up with TRBD1. The germline V gene encodes CDR1 SQVTM and CDR2 ANQGSEA. Trimming at V came to 6 bases and at J to 3 bases, leaving 9 bases not matched to a gene. This CDR3 has 14 amino acids. CDR3 nucleotides: TGCAGCGTGCACAGGGGGGGTTTGGACACTGAAGCTTTCTTT. It translates to CSVHRGGLDTEAFF. Complete variable domain (other parts from reference TRBV29-1 and TRBJ1-1): SAVISQKPSRDICQRGTSLTIQCQVDSQVTMMFWYRQQPGQSLTLIATANQGSEATYESGFVIDKFPISRPNLTFSTLTVSNMSPEDSSIYLCSVHRGGLDTEAFFGQGTRLTVV.

The chain is built from TRBV5-1 and TRBJ2-2, with a tentative D call TRBD2 (5 bases). With 4 bases removed from V and 5 bases from J, the gap between germline ends came to 12 bases. The CDR3 is 14 residues long. CDR1 is SGHRS and CDR2 is YFSETQ in the germline V gene. CDR3 DNA sequence: TGCGCCAGCAGCAGGAGCGGTGGTACCGGGGAGCTGTTTTTT. Translating it yields CASSRSGGTGELFF. Full variable domain (missing parts from reference TRBV5-1 and TRBJ2-2): KAGVTQTPRYLIKTRGQQVTLSCSPISGHRSVSWYQQTPGQGLQFLFEYFSETQRNKGNFPGRFSGRQFSNSRSEMNVSTLELGDSALYLCASSRSGGTGELFFGEGSRLTVL.

This clonotype was detected ten times or more. The gene calls are TRBV11-1 and TRBJ2-1; D is possibly TRBD2 (5 bases). V was trimmed by 5 bases and J by 0 bases, leaving 14 bases between them. There are 16 residues in the CDR3. Per germline, CDR1 SGHAT and CDR2 FQDESV (reference sequence). Here the CDR3 DNA reads TGTGCCAGCAGCCCCGAGGGCAGTAACTCCTACAATGAGCAGTTCTTC. Protein: CASSPEGSNSYNEQFF.

The sample holds many counts of this clonotype. The chain has TRBV6-1 and TRBJ2-1, with 10 bases aligning to TRBD2. The CDR3 contains 15 residues. Germline loops: CDR1 MNHNS, CDR2 SASEGT. V was pared by 7 bases and J by 2 bases, with 5 bases of the junction left unmatched. CDR3 coding DNA: TGTGCCAGCATGTTAGCGGGAGGCCCCTACAATGAGCAGTTCTTC. It is translated as CASMLAGGPYNEQFF.

This clonotype was detected many times. The genes are TRBV18 and TRBJ2-3; 10 bases line up with TRBD2. This CDR3 region has 14 residues. The V segment lost 3 bases and the J segment 4 bases; nucleotides outside the gene matches: 1. In germline, CDR1 is KGHSH, CDR2 LQKENI. In DNA, the CDR3 is TGTGCCAGCTCACCTCTAGCGGGAGCAGATACGCAGTATTTT. Encoded protein: CASSPLAGADTQYF. Complete variable domain (other parts from reference TRBV18 and TRBJ2-3): NAGVMQNPRHLVRRRGQEARLRCSPMKGHSHVYWYRQLPEEGLKFMVYLQKENIIDESGMPKERFSAEFPKEGPSILRIQQVVRGDSAAYFCASSPLAGADTQYFGPGTRLTVL.

This clonotype was observed at least ten times. This rearrangement joins TRBV7-9 to TRBJ2-5; D possibly corresponds to TRBD2 (5 bases). The germline V gene has CDR1 SEHNR and CDR2 FQNEAQ (reference sequence). CDR3 length equals 13 residues. Deletions cut 4 bases from V and 4 bases from J, with 10 bases between. This CDR3 reads CASSWGEGETQYF. The CDR3 nucleotides are TGTGCCAGCAGCTGGGGAGAGGGAGAGACCCAGTACTTC.